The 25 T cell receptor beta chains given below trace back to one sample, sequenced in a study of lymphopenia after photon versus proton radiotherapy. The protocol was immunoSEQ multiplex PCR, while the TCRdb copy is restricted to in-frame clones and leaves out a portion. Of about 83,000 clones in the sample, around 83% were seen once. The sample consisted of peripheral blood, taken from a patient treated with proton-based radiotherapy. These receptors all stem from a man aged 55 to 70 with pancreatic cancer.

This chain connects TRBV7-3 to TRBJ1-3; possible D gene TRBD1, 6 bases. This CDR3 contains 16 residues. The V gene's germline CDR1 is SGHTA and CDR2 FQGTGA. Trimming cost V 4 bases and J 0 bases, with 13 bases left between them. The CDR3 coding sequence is TGTGCCAGCAGCTCCCAGGGGCACTACTCTGGAAACACCATATATTTT. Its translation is CASSSQGHYSGNTIYF.

CDR3 protein: CASASAGGGNQPQHF. In nucleotides, the CDR3 is TGTGCCAGCGCATCGGCAGGGGGGGGCAATCAGCCCCAGCATTTT. The chain joins TRBV28 to TRBJ1-5, with 7 positions matching TRBD1. The CDR3 extends over 15 amino acids. CDR1 is MDHEN and CDR2 is SYDVKM in the germline V gene. The V and J ends lost 8 bases and 2 bases, in that order; junction bases with no gene match: 9.

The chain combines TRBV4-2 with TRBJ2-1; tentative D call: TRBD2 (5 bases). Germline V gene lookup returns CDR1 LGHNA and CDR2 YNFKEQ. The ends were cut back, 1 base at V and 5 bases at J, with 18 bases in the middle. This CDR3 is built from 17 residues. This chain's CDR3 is CASSQVWGVARNNEQFF. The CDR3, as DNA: TGTGCCAGCAGCCAAGTTTGGGGAGTCGCCAGAAACAATGAGCAGTTCTTC.

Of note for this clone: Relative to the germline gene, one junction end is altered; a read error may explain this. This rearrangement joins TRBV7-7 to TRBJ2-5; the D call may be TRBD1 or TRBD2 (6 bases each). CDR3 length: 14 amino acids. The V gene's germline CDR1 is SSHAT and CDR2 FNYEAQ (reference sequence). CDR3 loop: CASSQGGGGETQYF. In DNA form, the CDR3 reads TGTGCTAGCAGCCAAGGGGGAGGAGGTGAGACCCAGTACTTC. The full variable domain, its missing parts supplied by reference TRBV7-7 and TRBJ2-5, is GAGVSQSPRYKVTKRGQDVTLRCDPISSHATLYWYQQALGQGPEFLTYFNYEAQPDKSGLPSDRFSAERPEGSISTLTIQRTEQRDSAMYRCASSQGGGGETQYFGPGTRLLVL.

The CDR3 bases are TGTGCCAGTAGTGCTAGCGGGAGCTGGGAGACCCAGTACTTC. Encoded protein: CASSASGSWETQYF. This sequence joins TRBV19 and TRBJ2-5; TRBD2 matches 10 bases. V dropped 5 bases and J dropped 5; count of bases not matched to a gene: 5. The CDR3 runs to 14 residues. Germline loops: CDR1 LNHDA, CDR2 SQIVND (reference sequence).

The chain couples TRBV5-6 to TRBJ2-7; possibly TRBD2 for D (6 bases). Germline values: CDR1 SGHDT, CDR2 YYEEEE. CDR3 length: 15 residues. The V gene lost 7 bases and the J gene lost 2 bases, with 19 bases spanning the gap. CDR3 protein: CASCNSREITYEQYF. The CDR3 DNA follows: TGTGCCAGCTGCAATAGCCGGGAGATTACCTACGAGCAGTACTTC.

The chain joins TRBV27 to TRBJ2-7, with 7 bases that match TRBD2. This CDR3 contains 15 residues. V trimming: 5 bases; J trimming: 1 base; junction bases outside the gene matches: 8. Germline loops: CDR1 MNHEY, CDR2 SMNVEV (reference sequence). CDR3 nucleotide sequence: TGTGCCAGCAGTAGGGCGGGAGTGAGGTCCTACGAGCAGTACTTC. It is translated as CASSRAGVRSYEQYF.

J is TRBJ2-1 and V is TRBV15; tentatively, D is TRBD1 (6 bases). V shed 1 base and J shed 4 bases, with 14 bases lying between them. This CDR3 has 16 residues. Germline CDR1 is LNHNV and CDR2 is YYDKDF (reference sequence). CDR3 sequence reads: CATSRVAQGRYNEQFF. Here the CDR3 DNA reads TGTGCCACCAGCAGAGTGGCACAGGGACGGTACAATGAGCAGTTCTTC.

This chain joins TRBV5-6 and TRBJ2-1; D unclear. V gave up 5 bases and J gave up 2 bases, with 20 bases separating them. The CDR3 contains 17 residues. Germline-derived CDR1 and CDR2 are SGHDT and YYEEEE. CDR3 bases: TGTGCCAGCAGGGAAGCCTCGGGCCTTAGAGCCTACAATGAGCAGTTCTTC. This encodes CASREASGLRAYNEQFF.

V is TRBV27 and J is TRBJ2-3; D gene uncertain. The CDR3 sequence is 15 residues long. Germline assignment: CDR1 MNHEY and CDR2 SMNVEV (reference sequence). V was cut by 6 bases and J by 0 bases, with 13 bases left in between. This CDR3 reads CASRVADSSTDTQYF. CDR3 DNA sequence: TGTGCCAGCAGGGTCGCGGATTCAAGCACAGATACGCAGTATTTT.

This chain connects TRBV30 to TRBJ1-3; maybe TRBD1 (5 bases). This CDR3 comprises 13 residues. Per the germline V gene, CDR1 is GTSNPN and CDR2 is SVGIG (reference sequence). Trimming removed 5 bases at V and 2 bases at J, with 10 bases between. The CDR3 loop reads CAWRTHAGNTIYF. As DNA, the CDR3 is TGTGCCTGGCGGACACACGCTGGAAACACCATATATTTT.

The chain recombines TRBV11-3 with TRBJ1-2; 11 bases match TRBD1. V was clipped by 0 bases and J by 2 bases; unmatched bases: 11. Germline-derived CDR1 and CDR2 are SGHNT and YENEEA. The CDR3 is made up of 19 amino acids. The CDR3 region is CASSLDWPGQGVENYGYTF. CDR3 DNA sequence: TGTGCCAGCAGCTTAGATTGGCCGGGACAGGGGGTCGAGAACTATGGCTACACCTTC.

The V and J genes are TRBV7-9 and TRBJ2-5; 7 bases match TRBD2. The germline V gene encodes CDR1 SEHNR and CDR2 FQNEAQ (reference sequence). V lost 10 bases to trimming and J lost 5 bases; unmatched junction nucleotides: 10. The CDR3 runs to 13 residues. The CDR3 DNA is TGTGCCACTGGAGGGAGGGCGCGGGAGACCCAGTACTTC. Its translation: CATGGRARETQYF.

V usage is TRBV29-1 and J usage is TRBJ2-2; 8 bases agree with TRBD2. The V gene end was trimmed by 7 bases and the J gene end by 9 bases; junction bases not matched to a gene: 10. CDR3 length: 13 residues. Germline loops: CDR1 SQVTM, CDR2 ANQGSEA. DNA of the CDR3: TGCAGCGCCGCGGGACTAGGTCTCCGGGAGCTGTTTTTT. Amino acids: CSAAGLGLRELFF.

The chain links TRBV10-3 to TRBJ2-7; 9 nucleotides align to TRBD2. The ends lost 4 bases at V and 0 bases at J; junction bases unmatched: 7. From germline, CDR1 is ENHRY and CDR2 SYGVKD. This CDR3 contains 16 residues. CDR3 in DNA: TGTGCCATCAGTGCGAGCGGGAGGCTGGCCTCCTACGAGCAGTACTTC. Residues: CAISASGRLASYEQYF.

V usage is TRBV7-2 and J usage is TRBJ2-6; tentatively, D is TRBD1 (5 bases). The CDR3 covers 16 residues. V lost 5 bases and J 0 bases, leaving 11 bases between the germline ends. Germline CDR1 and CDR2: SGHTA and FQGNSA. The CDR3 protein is CASSPRQTSGANVLTF. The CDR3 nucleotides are TGTGCCAGCAGCCCCAGACAGACCTCTGGGGCCAACGTCCTGACTTTC.

The CDR3: CASSLGAGQGLETQYF. The CDR3 nucleotides are TGTGCCAGCAGCTTAGGTGCGGGACAGGGGTTAGAGACCCAGTACTTC. The chain carries TRBV7-8 and TRBJ2-5; 10 bases align to TRBD1. The ends lost 1 base at V and 4 bases at J; junction bases unmatched: 6. This CDR3 is built from 16 residues. In germline, CDR1 is SGHVS, CDR2 FQNEAQ.

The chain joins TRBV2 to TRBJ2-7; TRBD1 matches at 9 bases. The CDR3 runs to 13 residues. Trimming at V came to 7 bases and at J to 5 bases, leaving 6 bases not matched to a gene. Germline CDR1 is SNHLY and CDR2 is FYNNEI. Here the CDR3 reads CASNLGQGNEQYF. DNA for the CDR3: TGTGCCAGCAATTTGGGACAGGGTAACGAGCAGTACTTC.

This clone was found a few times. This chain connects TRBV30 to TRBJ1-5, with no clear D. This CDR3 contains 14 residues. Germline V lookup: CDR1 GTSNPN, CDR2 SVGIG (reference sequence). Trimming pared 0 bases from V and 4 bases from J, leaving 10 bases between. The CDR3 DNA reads TGTGCCTGGAGTGTACTCTGGGCTAATCAGCCCCAGCATTTT. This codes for CAWSVLWANQPQHF.

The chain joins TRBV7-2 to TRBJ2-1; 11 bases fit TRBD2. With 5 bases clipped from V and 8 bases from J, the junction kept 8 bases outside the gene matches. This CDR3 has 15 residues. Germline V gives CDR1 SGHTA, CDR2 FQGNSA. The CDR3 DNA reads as TGTGCCAGCAGCCCAACTAGCGGGAGTTTCTATGAGCAGTTCTTC. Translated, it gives CASSPTSGSFYEQFF.

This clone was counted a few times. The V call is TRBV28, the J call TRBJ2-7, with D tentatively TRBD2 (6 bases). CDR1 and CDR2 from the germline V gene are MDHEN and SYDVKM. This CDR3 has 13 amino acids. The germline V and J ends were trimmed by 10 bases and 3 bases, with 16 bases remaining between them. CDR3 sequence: CATGRGTRYEQYF. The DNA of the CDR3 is TGTGCCACCGGGCGCGGGACCCGCTACGAGCAGTACTTC.

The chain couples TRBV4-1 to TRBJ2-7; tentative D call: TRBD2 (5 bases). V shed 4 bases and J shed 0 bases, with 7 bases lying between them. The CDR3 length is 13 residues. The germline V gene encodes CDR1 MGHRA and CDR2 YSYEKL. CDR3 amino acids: CASSPEDSYEQYF. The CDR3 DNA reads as TGCGCCAGCAGCCCGGAGGACTCCTACGAGCAGTACTTC.

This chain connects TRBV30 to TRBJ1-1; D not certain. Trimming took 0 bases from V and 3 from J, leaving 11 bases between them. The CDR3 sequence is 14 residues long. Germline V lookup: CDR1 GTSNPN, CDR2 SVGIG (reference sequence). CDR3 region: CAWSVPPRDTEAFF. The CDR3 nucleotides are TGTGCCTGGAGTGTACCTCCACGGGACACTGAAGCTTTCTTT.

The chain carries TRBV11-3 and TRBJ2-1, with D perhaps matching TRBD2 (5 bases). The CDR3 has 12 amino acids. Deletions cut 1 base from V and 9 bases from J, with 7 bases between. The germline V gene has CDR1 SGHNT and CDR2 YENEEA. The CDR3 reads CASSLGEGEQFF. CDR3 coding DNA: TGTGCCAGCAGCTTAGGAGAGGGTGAGCAGTTCTTC.

The CDR3 region has the DNA TGTGCCAGCAGCTTGGAAAGGGGTACTAATGAAAAACTGTTTTTT. This translates into CASSLERGTNEKLFF. The chain combines TRBV5-4 with TRBJ1-4, with D perhaps matching TRBD1 (5 bases). The CDR3 sequence is 15 residues long. V lost 0 bases, J lost 2 bases, and 8 bases lay in between. Germline lookup yields CDR1 SGHNT and CDR2 YYREEE (reference sequence).